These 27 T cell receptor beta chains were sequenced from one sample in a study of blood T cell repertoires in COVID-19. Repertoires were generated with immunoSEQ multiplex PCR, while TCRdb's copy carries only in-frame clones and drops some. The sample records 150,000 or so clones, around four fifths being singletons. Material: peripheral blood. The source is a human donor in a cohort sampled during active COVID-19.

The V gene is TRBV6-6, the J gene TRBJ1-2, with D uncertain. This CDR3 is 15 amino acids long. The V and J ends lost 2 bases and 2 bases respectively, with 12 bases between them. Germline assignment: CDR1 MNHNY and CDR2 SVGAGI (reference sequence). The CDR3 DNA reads TGTGCCAGCAGTTACCTCGGGGAAAAGAACTATGGCTACACCTTC. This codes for CASSYLGEKNYGYTF.

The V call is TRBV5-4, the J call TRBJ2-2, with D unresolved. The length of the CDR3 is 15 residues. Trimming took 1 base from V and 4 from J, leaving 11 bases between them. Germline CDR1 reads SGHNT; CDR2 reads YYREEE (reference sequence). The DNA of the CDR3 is TGTGCCAGCAGCTTGTCCGCGGAGATCACCGGGGAGCTGTTTTTT. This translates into CASSLSAEITGELFF.

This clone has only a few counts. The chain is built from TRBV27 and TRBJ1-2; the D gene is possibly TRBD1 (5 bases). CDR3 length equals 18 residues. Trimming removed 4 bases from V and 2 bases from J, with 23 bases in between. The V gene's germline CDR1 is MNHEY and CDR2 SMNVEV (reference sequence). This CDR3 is CASSYVGGTLVRNYGYTF. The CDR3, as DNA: TGTGCCAGCAGTTATGTGGGGGGTACCCTGGTAAGGAACTATGGCTACACCTTC.

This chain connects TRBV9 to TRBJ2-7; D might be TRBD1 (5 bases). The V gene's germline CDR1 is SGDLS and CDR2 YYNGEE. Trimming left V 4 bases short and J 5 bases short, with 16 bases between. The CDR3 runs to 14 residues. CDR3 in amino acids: CASSMSQGSDEQYF. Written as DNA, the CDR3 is TGTGCCAGCAGCATGTCCCAGGGAAGTGACGAGCAGTACTTC. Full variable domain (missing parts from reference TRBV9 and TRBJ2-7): DSGVTQTPKHLITATGQRVTLRCSPRSGDLSVYWYQQSLDQGLQFLIQYYNGEERAKGNILERFSAQQFPDLHSELNLSSLELGDSALYFCASSMSQGSDEQYFGPGTRLTVT.

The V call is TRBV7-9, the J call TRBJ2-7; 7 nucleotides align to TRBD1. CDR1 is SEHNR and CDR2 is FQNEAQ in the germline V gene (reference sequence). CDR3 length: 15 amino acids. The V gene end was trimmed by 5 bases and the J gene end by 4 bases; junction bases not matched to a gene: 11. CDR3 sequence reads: CASSQARGSMYEQYF. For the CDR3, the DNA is TGTGCCAGCAGCCAAGCCAGGGGGTCGATGTACGAGCAGTACTTC.

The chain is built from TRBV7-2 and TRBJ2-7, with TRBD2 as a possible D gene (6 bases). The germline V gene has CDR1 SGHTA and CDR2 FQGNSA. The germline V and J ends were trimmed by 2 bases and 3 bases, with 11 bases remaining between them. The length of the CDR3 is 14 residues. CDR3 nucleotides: TGTGCCAGCAGCTTAAACATAGCGGACTACGAGCAGTACTTC. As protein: CASSLNIADYEQYF.

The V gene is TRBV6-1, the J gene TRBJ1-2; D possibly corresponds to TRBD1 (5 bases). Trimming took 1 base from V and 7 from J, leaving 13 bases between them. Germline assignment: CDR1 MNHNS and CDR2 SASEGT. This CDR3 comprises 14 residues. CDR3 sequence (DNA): TGTGCCAGCAGTGAAGGAGACAGAGGCTTTGGCTACACCTTC. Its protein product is CASSEGDRGFGYTF.

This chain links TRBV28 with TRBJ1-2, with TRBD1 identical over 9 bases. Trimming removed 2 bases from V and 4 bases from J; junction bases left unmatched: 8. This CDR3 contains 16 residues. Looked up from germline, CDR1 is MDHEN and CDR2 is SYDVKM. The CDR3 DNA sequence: TGTGCCAGCAGTTTAAAGGGGACAGGGCTGATCTATGGCTACACCTTC. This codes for CASSLKGTGLIYGYTF.

The CDR3 DNA is TGCGCCAGCAGCGTGTCCGGGAGCGTAGGGAATGAGCAGTTCTTC. This encodes CASSVSGSVGNEQFF. This chain connects TRBV10-2 to TRBJ2-1; the D gene is possibly TRBD2 (6 bases). The germline V gene has CDR1 WSHSY and CDR2 SAAADI. V was shortened by 6 bases and J by 7 bases, with 19 bases between the two germline ends. The CDR3 has 15 amino acids.

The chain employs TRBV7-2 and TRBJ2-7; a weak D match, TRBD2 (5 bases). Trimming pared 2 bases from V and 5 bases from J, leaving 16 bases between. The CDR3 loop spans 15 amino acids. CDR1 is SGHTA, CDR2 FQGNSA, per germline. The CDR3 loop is CASSLSGLGNNEQYF. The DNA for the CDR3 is TGTGCCAGCAGCTTATCGGGGTTGGGGAACAACGAGCAGTACTTC.

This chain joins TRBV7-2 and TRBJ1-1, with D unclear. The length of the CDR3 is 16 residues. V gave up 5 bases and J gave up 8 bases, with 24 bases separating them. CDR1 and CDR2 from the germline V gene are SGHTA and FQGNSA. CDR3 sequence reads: CASSPGVRPSGSEAFF. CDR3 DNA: TGTGCCAGCAGCCCCGGTGTACGCCCCTCCGGGTCCGAAGCTTTCTTT.

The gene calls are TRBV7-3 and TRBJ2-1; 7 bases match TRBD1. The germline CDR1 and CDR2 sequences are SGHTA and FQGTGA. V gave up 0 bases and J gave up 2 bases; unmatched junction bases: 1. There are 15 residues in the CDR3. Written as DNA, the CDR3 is TGTGCCAGCAGCTTAACGCAGGGGGCCTACAATGAGCAGTTCTTC. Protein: CASSLTQGAYNEQFF.

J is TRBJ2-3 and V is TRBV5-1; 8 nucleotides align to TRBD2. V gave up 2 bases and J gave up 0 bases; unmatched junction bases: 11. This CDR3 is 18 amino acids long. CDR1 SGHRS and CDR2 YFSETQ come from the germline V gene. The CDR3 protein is CASSFPAGGGTSTDTQYF. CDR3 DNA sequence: TGCGCCAGCAGCTTCCCCGCCGGCGGGGGGACTAGCACAGATACGCAGTATTTT.

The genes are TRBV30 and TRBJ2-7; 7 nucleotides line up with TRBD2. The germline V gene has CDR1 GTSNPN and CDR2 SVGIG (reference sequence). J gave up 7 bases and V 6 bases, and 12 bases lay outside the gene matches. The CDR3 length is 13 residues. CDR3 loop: CACTGEGPYEQYF. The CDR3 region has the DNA TGTGCCTGTACTGGGGAGGGACCTTATGAGCAGTACTTC.

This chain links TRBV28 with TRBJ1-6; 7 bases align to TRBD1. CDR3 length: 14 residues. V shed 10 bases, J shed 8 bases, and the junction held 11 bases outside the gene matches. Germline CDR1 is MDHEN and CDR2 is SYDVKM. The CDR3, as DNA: TGTGCCACCCCGGGGGACAGCTCGGATTCACCCCTCCACTTT. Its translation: CATPGDSSDSPLHF.

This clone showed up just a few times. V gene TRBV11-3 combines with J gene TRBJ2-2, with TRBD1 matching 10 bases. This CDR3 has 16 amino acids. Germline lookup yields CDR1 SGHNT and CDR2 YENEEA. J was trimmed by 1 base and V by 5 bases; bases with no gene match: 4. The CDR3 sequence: CASSPDRGQNTGELFF. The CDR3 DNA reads TGTGCCAGCAGCCCCGACAGGGGGCAGAACACCGGGGAGCTGTTTTTT. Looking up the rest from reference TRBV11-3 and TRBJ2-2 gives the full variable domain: EAGVVQSPRYKIIEKKQPVAFWCNPISGHNTLYWYLQNLGQGPELLIRYENEEAVDDSQLPKDRFSAERLKGVDSTLKIQPAELGDSAVYLCASSPDRGQNTGELFFGEGSRLTVL.

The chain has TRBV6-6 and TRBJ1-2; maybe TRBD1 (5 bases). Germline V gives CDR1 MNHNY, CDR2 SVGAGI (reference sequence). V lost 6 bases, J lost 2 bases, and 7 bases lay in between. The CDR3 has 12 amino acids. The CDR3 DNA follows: TGTGCCAGCAGCCCAGGGAACTATGGCTACACCTTC. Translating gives CASSPGNYGYTF.

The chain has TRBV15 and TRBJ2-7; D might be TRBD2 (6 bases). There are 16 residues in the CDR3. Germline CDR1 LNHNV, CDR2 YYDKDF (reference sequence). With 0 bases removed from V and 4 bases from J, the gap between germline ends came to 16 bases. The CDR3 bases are TGTGCCACCAGCAGAGATAGGGCAGGGCGGGGATACGAGCAGTACTTC. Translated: CATSRDRAGRGYEQYF.

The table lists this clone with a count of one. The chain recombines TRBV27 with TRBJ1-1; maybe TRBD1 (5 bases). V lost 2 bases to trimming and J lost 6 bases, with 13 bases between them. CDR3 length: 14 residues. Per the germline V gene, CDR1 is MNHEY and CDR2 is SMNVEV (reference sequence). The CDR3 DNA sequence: TGTGCCAGCAGTTTAGGCGGGGGGTTCGCTGAAGCTTTCTTT. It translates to CASSLGGGFAEAFF.

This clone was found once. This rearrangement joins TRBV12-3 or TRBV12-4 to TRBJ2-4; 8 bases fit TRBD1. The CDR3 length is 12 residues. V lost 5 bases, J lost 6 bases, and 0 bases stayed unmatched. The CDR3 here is CASSGQGNIQYF. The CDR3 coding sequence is TGTGCCAGCAGTGGACAGGGAAACATTCAGTACTTC.

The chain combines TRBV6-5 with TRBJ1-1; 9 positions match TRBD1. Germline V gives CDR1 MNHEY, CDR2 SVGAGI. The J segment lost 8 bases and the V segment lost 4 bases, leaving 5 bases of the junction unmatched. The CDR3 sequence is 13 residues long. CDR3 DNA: TGTGCCAGCAGTTTAGGACAGGGGAGCGAAGCTTTCTTT. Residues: CASSLGQGSEAFF.

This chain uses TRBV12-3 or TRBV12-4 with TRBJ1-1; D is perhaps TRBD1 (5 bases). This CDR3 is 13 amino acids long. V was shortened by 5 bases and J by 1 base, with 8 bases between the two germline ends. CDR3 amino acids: CASSQTGNTEAFF. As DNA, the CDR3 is TGTGCCAGCAGTCAAACAGGGAACACTGAAGCTTTCTTT.

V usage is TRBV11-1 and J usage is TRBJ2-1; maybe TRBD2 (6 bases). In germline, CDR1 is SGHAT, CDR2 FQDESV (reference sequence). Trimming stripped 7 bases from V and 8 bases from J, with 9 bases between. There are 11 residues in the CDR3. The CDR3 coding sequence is TGTGCCAGCAAGGAGGGCGATGAGCAGTTCTTC. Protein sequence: CASKEGDEQFF.

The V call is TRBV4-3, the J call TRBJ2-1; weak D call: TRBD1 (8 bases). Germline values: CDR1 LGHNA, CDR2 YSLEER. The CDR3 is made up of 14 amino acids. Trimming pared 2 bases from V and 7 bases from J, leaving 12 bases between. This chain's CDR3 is CASSQLQGGNEQFF. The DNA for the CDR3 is TGCGCCAGCAGCCAACTACAGGGGGGGAATGAGCAGTTCTTC.

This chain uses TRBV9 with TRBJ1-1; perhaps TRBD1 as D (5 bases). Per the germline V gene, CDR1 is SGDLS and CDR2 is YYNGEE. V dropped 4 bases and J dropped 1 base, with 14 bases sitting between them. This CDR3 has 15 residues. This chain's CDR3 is CASSPSGATNTEAFF. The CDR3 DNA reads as TGTGCCAGCAGCCCGAGTGGGGCGACGAACACTGAAGCTTTCTTT.

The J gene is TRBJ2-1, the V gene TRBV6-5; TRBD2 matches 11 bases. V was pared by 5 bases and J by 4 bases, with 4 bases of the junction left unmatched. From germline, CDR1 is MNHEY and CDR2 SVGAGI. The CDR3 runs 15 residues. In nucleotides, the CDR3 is TGTGCCAGCAGTCAGACTAGCGGGGCTTACAATGAGCAGTTCTTC. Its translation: CASSQTSGAYNEQFF.

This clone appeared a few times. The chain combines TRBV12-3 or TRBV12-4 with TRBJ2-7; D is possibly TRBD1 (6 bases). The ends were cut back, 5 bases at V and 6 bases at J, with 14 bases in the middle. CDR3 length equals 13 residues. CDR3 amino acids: CASSTQQGFEQYF. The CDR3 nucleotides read TGTGCCAGCAGTACACAACAGGGCTTCGAGCAGTACTTC.